This T cell receptor beta chain was recorded in a study of blood T cell repertoires in COVID-19. Assay: immunoSEQ multiplex PCR; the TCRdb copy retains only in-frame clones and omits some. Of over 200,000 clones in the sample, more than 75% were seen once. The clonotype was recovered from a woman aged 25 to 39 who had recovered from COVID-19. Sequenced: peripheral blood.

The CDR3 bases are TGTGCCAGCAGTTCTATCCACGGATTACTAGCGGGGGGCCAAGATGAGCAGTTCTTC. Translated: CASSSIHGLLAGGQDEQFF. The rearrangement links TRBV28 to TRBJ2-1, with 12 bases identical to TRBD2. Germline loops: CDR1 MDHEN, CDR2 SYDVKM. Trimming removed 4 bases from V and 8 bases from J; junction bases left unmatched: 18. CDR3 size: 19 residues.